The 27 T cell receptor beta chains in this list originate from one sample, sequenced in a study of control samples from healthy donors and cancer patients. TCRdb's copy holds only in-frame clones and misses some; the assay was immunoSEQ multiplex PCR. In the table there are around 92,000 clones, roughly four fifths of which are singletons. Sequencing input: blood. The origin of the receptors is a man aged 55 to 70 in good health.

The table lists this clone with a count of one. The rearrangement uses TRBV11-3 and TRBJ2-3; D remains ambiguous. CDR3 size: 14 residues. V lost 2 bases and J lost 6, with 12 bases in between. The V gene's germline CDR1 is SGHNT and CDR2 YENEEA. For the CDR3, the DNA is TGTGCCAGCAGCTTATCCCGGTCGGAGGATACGCAGTATTTT. This codes for CASSLSRSEDTQYF.

In this sample, this clone turned up once. This sequence joins TRBV5-6 and TRBJ1-2; D is possibly TRBD1 (5 bases). Germline V gene lookup returns CDR1 SGHDT and CDR2 YYEEEE. The germline V and J ends were trimmed by 1 base and 7 bases, with 29 bases remaining between them. The length of the CDR3 is 19 residues. The CDR3 reads CASSLFVIRGTIIPSGYTF. For the CDR3, the DNA is TGTGCCAGCAGCTTGTTCGTCATACGGGGGACCATTATCCCCTCTGGCTACACCTTC.

The chain recombines TRBV2 with TRBJ2-1, with TRBD1 identical over 7 bases. This CDR3 has 15 amino acids. CDR1 and CDR2 from the germline V gene are SNHLY and FYNNEI. J gave up 1 base and V 5 bases, and 5 bases lay outside the gene matches. The CDR3 spells CASSSDRSSYNEQFF. The CDR3, as DNA: TGTGCCAGCAGTTCGGACAGGTCTTCCTACAATGAGCAGTTCTTC.

The V gene is TRBV29-1, the J gene TRBJ2-1, with a tentative D call TRBD2 (6 bases). The germline V gene encodes CDR1 SQVTM and CDR2 ANQGSEA. There are 12 residues in the CDR3. The V and J ends lost 4 bases and 7 bases respectively, with 11 bases between them. CDR3 amino acids: CSVAGDRNEQFF. The CDR3 DNA reads TGCAGCGTTGCGGGGGATAGGAATGAGCAGTTCTTC.

This sequence joins TRBV5-1 and TRBJ2-1, with 13 positions matching TRBD2. The length of the CDR3 is 17 residues. Looked up from germline, CDR1 is SGHRS and CDR2 is YFSETQ. V was pared by 2 bases and J by 4 bases, with 6 bases of the junction left unmatched. The CDR3 sequence: CASSFAQGLAGYNEQFF. CDR3 in DNA: TGCGCCAGCAGCTTTGCCCAGGGACTAGCGGGATACAATGAGCAGTTCTTC.

Here the CDR3 DNA reads TGCGCCAGCAGCTTGGGAGGGGGTTCTAACTATGGCTACACCTTC. It is translated as CASSLGGGSNYGYTF. This chain links TRBV5-1 with TRBJ1-2; weak D call: TRBD1 (6 bases). The CDR3 consists of 15 residues. V lost 0 bases, J lost 0 bases, and 9 bases lay in between. Germline lookup yields CDR1 SGHRS and CDR2 YFSETQ. Full variable domain (remainder filled in from reference TRBV5-1 and TRBJ1-2): KAGVTQTPRYLIKTRGQQVTLSCSPISGHRSVSWYQQTPGQGLQFLFEYFSETQRNKGNFPGRFSGRQFSNSRSEMNVSTLELGDSALYLCASSLGGGSNYGYTFGSGTRLTVV.

The chain joins TRBV3-1 (or the pseudogene TRBV3-2) to TRBJ2-7; weak D call: TRBD2 (5 bases). This CDR3 comprises 14 residues. Germline V gives CDR1 LGHDT, CDR2 YNNKEL (reference sequence). Deletions cut 4 bases from V and 6 bases from J, with 16 bases between. The CDR3 nucleotides are TGTGCCAGCAGCCCCGACCCTAGTACTAGCGAGCAGTACTTC. Amino acid sequence: CASSPDPSTSEQYF.

The V and J genes are TRBV30 and TRBJ2-7; 14 bases agree with TRBD2. After removal of 3 bases from V and 5 bases from J, the junction contained 0 bases not matched to a gene. The CDR3 runs 13 residues. From germline, CDR1 is GTSNPN and CDR2 SVGIG (reference sequence). DNA of the CDR3: TGTGCCTGGAGGACTAGCGGGAGGGACGAGCAGTACTTC. Translated, it gives CAWRTSGRDEQYF.

The chain couples TRBV3-1 (or the pseudogene TRBV3-2) to TRBJ1-5; D is unclear. The CDR3 has 15 amino acids. V was shortened by 0 bases and J by 3 bases, with 9 bases between the two germline ends. The germline V gene encodes CDR1 LGHDT and CDR2 YNNKEL (reference sequence). The CDR3 spells CASSQESGLNQPQHF. The CDR3 region has the DNA TGTGCCAGCAGCCAAGAGTCCGGCCTCAATCAGCCCCAGCATTTT.

The count of this clone is one. The J gene is TRBJ2-1, the V gene TRBV11-3; 11 nucleotides align to TRBD2. Germline V gives CDR1 SGHNT, CDR2 YENEEA. Trimming at V came to 3 bases and at J to 5 bases, leaving 6 bases not matched to a gene. The CDR3 is 16 amino acids. The CDR3 protein is CASSFPGTSGHNEQFF. The CDR3 DNA is TGTGCCAGCAGCTTTCCCGGGACTAGCGGCCACAATGAGCAGTTCTTC.

V usage is TRBV7-2 and J usage is TRBJ2-3; D is undetermined. This CDR3 is 12 amino acids long. V gave up 5 bases and J gave up 2 bases, with 5 bases separating them. Germline V gives CDR1 SGHTA, CDR2 FQGNSA. The CDR3 nucleotides read TGTGCCAGCAGCCCTTACACAGATACGCAGTATTTT. It translates to CASSPYTDTQYF.

The chain links TRBV7-9 to TRBJ2-1, with TRBD2 identical over 8 bases. V was pared by 3 bases and J by 8 bases, with 6 bases of the junction left unmatched. Looked up from germline, CDR1 is SEHNR and CDR2 is FQNEAQ (reference sequence). CDR3 size: 14 residues. CDR3 nucleotide sequence: TGTGCCAGCAGCTTTGGACTAGCAGTCGATGAGCAGTTCTTC. It specifies CASSFGLAVDEQFF.

The chain links TRBV15 to TRBJ2-7; D gene unclear. CDR3 length: 12 amino acids. The germline gives CDR1 LNHNV, CDR2 YYDKDF (reference sequence). V was clipped by 0 bases and J by 6 bases, with 6 bases between them. The CDR3 protein is CATSREVSEQYF. DNA for the CDR3: TGTGCCACCAGCAGAGAAGTCTCCGAGCAGTACTTC.

This chain links TRBV5-1 with TRBJ1-4; no clear D gene. Germline V gene lookup returns CDR1 SGHRS and CDR2 YFSETQ. This CDR3 contains 14 residues. Deletions cut 0 bases from V and 5 bases from J, with 8 bases between. The chain's CDR3 is CASSLEGGNEKLFF. CDR3 in DNA: TGCGCCAGCAGCTTGGAGGGTGGGAATGAAAAACTGTTTTTT.

The CDR3 spells CASSSGTRKGSEQYF. The DNA of the CDR3 is TGCGCCAGCAGCTCTGGGACAAGGAAAGGGAGCGAGCAGTACTTC. The gene calls are TRBV5-1 and TRBJ2-7; D is perhaps TRBD1 (6 bases). There are 15 residues in the CDR3. Germline CDR1 reads SGHRS; CDR2 reads YFSETQ. V lost 3 bases, J lost 6 bases, and 19 bases lay in between.

The chain joins TRBV5-4 to TRBJ1-2, with D perhaps TRBD1 (5 bases). Between the trimmed V and J ends, which lost 4 bases and 4 bases, there was a span of 20 bases. Germline V CDR1 and CDR2: SGHNT, YYREEE (reference sequence). There are 16 residues in the CDR3. CDR3 nucleotides: TGTGCCAGCAGCCCGGAGGGCCAGGGAAGGTTCTATGGCTACACCTTC. Encoded protein: CASSPEGQGRFYGYTF.

The chain is built from TRBV19 and TRBJ2-3, with 9 bases lining up with TRBD2. This CDR3 has 16 amino acids. CDR1 is LNHDA, CDR2 SQIVND, per germline (reference sequence). With V trimmed by 3 bases and J by 3 bases, 7 bases remained unmatched. The CDR3 protein is CASSILAGGPTDTQYF. CDR3 in DNA: TGTGCCAGTAGTATCTTGGCGGGAGGGCCGACAGATACGCAGTATTTT.

This sequence joins TRBV6-1 and TRBJ2-5, with D perhaps matching TRBD2 (6 bases). Per the germline V gene, CDR1 is MNHNS and CDR2 is SASEGT. This CDR3 is built from 12 residues. The germline V and J ends were trimmed by 3 bases and 7 bases, with 9 bases remaining between them. CDR3 loop: CASSEEGPTQYF. In nucleotides, the CDR3 is TGTGCCAGCAGTGAGGAGGGACCGACCCAGTACTTC.

The V call is TRBV7-9, the J call TRBJ2-2, with D hard to call. Germline V lookup: CDR1 SEHNR, CDR2 FQNEAQ (reference sequence). Trimming took 7 bases from V and 5 from J, leaving 8 bases between them. The CDR3 has 12 amino acids. The CDR3 is CASTWVTGELFF. The CDR3 nucleotides read TGTGCCAGCACCTGGGTGACCGGGGAGCTGTTTTTT.

This chain connects TRBV5-4 to TRBJ2-2; maybe TRBD2 (5 bases). Germline V lookup: CDR1 SGHNT, CDR2 YYREEE (reference sequence). The CDR3 sequence is 14 residues long. Trimming cost V 3 bases and J 3 bases, with 9 bases left between them. This CDR3 is CASSWTPDTGELFF. CDR3 nucleotide sequence: TGTGCCAGCAGCTGGACTCCGGACACCGGGGAGCTGTTTTTT.

The chain combines TRBV28 with TRBJ1-5; 11 bases align to TRBD1. The V and J ends lost 6 bases and 1 base, in that order; junction bases with no gene match: 2. Looked up from germline, CDR1 is MDHEN and CDR2 is SYDVKM. This CDR3 has 15 amino acids. The CDR3 loop reads CASRGQGESNQPQHF. DNA of the CDR3: TGTGCCAGCAGGGGACAGGGGGAAAGCAATCAGCCCCAGCATTTT. The full variable domain, in which reference TRBV28 and TRBJ1-5 provide the parts outside the CDR3, is DVKVTQSSRYLVKRTGEKVFLECVQDMDHENMFWYRQDPGLGLRLIYFSYDVKMKEKGDIPEGYSVSREKKERFSLILESASTNQTSMYLCASRGQGESNQPQHFGDGTRLSIL.

Points on this clone: This specimen includes other DNA sequences encoding the same CDR3. The chain recombines TRBV7-8 with TRBJ2-6; D may be TRBD1 or TRBD2 (6 bases each). Trimming took off 1 base at V and 4 bases at J, with 11 bases between the two ends. Germline V gene lookup returns CDR1 SGHVS and CDR2 FQNEAQ. The CDR3 is 16 amino acids. The CDR3 DNA is TGTGCCAGCAGCTTAGTTGGGGGGCCGGGGGCCAACGTCCTGACTTTC. Translated, it gives CASSLVGGPGANVLTF.

As DNA, the CDR3 is TGTGCCACCAGTGACACCGGGACTAGTGCGGAAGAGACCCAGTACTTC. Translated, it gives CATSDTGTSAEETQYF. The chain carries TRBV24-1 and TRBJ2-5, with TRBD2 matching 8 bases. The CDR3 loop spans 16 amino acids. V dropped 4 bases and J dropped 3; count of bases not matched to a gene: 9. CDR1 is KGHDR and CDR2 is SFDVKD in the germline V gene.

The V and J genes are TRBV6-4 and TRBJ1-2; 11 bases align to TRBD1. Trimming cost V 4 bases and J 7 bases; bases outside gene matches: 11. The CDR3 has 16 amino acids. In germline, CDR1 is MRHNA, CDR2 SNTAGT. The chain's CDR3 is CASSASGQGASSGYTF. The CDR3 DNA is TGTGCCAGCAGTGCCTCCGGACAGGGGGCGAGTAGTGGCTACACCTTC.

This rearrangement joins TRBV19 to TRBJ1-1; D call uncertain. The CDR3 is made up of 13 amino acids. Germline loops: CDR1 LNHDA, CDR2 SQIVND (reference sequence). Trimming stripped 3 bases from V and 6 bases from J, with 11 bases between. CDR3 in DNA: TGTGCCAGTAGTATTTCGGAGGGCCCTGAAGCTTTCTTT. Translated, it gives CASSISEGPEAFF.

J is TRBJ2-7 and V is TRBV5-1; 9 positions agree with TRBD2. CDR1 is SGHRS and CDR2 is YFSETQ in the germline V gene. J gave up 4 bases and V 0 bases, and 2 bases lay outside the gene matches. This CDR3 comprises 14 residues. This chain's CDR3 is CASSLASGEYEQYF. For the CDR3, the DNA is TGCGCCAGCAGCTTGGCTAGCGGGGAATACGAGCAGTACTTC.

The rearrangement joins TRBV6-5 to TRBJ2-1; 10 bases agree with TRBD2. CDR1 is MNHEY and CDR2 is SVGAGI in the germline V gene. V gave up 6 bases and J gave up 6 bases; unmatched junction bases: 5. This CDR3 spans 14 amino acids. CDR3 sequence (DNA): TGTGCCAGCAGACTAGCGGGGAGCCTCAATGAGCAGTTCTTC. The encoded protein is CASRLAGSLNEQFF.